This T cell receptor (beta chain) was identified during a study of cytomegalovirus exposure and HLA in healthy donors. The PCR ran on 60 Vbeta and 13 Jbeta primers. Methods used by the authors: A later analysis counted 80 million or so unique TCR beta chains, around 11 million shared. The data were produced by immunoSEQ multiplex PCR, yet TCRdb's version contains in-frame clones alone and is incomplete. V and J calls and clone size are copied from that table; D and trimming were computed from the DNA. The sample holds roughly 180,000 clones, 80% seen once. CDR3 length: 12 amino acids. V was trimmed by 6 bases and J by 3 bases, leaving 9 bases between them. Germline-derived CDR1 and CDR2 are SNHLY and FYNNEI.

The sample was PBMCs. The sequence came from a woman aged 45 to 65 in good health and CMV-seropositive. The rearrangement joins TRBV2 to TRBJ2-7; possible D gene TRBD1, 6 bases. The CDR3: CASRQGSYEQYF. CDR3 bases: TGTGCCAGCAGACAGGGTAGCTACGAGCAGTACTTC.